This entry lists 28 T cell receptor beta chains sequenced from one sample in a study of T-cell reconstitution after alpha-beta-depleted transplantation in children. Preparing the TCRbeta library involved the use of unique molecular identifiers. In TCRdb, the PCR reads were re-called with MiXCR into one record per CDR3 protein. The sample consists of fewer than 20,000 distinct CDR3 sequences, approximately 5.2% of them appearing once. The sequenced sample was PBMCs, obtained before TCRalphabeta/CD19-depleted stem cell transplant. The receptor set was obtained from a boy aged 5-17 years with acute lymphoblastic leukemia, due to receive a stem cell transplant.

This clonotype was seen at least ten times. The chain employs TRBV13 and TRBJ2-7; 7 bases line up with TRBD2. CDR1 and CDR2 from the germline V gene are PRHDT and FYEKMQ (reference sequence). This CDR3 is 14 amino acids long. With V trimmed by 8 bases and J by 3 bases, 10 bases remained unmatched. The CDR3 coding sequence is TGTGCCAGCGGCCTGGGGGGGAGCCGCTACGAGCAGTACTTC. Protein product: CASGLGGSRYEQYF. The variable domain in full, completed from reference TRBV13 and TRBJ2-7, reads AAGVIQSPRHLIKEKRETATLKCYPIPRHDTVYWYQQGPGQDPQFLISFYEKMQSDKGSIPDRFSAQQFSDYHSELNMSSLELGDSALYFCASGLGGSRYEQYFGPGTRLTVT.

This clonotype has at least ten counts. The rearrangement links TRBV20-1 to TRBJ2-5; tentative D call: TRBD1 (8 bases). Germline V lookup: CDR1 DFQATT, CDR2 SNEGSKA (reference sequence). V lost 4 bases and J lost 5, with 20 bases in between. The CDR3 is 15 residues long. The CDR3 loop reads CSAIQDREGGETQYF. The CDR3 nucleotides are TGCAGTGCTATCCAGGACAGGGAGGGCGGGGAGACCCAGTACTTC.

About this clonotype itself: This sequence may be a read error, since a much larger clone differs from it by one base. This chain links TRBV30 with TRBJ1-1; D perhaps matches TRBD1 (6 bases). CDR1 is GTSNPN, CDR2 SVGIG, per germline (reference sequence). The CDR3 has 12 residues. This CDR3 reads CAWGTGNIEAFF. CDR3 sequence (DNA): TGTGCCTGGGGAACAGGGAACATTGAAGCTTTCTTT.

This rearrangement joins TRBV14 to TRBJ2-1; no definite D call. Deletions cut 1 base from V and 7 bases from J, with 5 bases between. Per germline, CDR1 SGHDN and CDR2 FVKESK. The CDR3 loop spans 12 amino acids. CDR3 amino acids: CASSQVLNEQFF. In DNA form, the CDR3 reads TGTGCCAGCAGCCAAGTCTTAAATGAGCAGTTCTTC. The whole variable domain, remainder taken from reference TRBV14 and TRBJ2-1, is EAGVTQFPSHSVIEKGQTVTLRCDPISGHDNLYWYRRVMGKEIKFLLHFVKESKQDESGMPNNRFLAERTGGTYSTLKVQPAELEDSGVYFCASSQVLNEQFFGPGTRLTVL.

This clonotype was seen ten or more times. The rearrangement uses TRBV18 and TRBJ1-1, with a weak D call TRBD1 (5 bases). In germline, CDR1 is KGHSH, CDR2 LQKENI. Trimming removed 0 bases from V and 5 bases from J, with 13 bases in between. This CDR3 is built from 15 residues. The CDR3, as DNA: TGTGCCAGCTCACCACCCGGGGGTGCGGGAACTGAAGCTTTCTTT. Its protein is CASSPPGGAGTEAFF.

This clonotype was detected many times. The chain links TRBV27 to TRBJ1-6, with D tentatively TRBD1 (6 bases). The CDR3 is made up of 14 amino acids. Trimming pared 6 bases from V and 4 bases from J, leaving 10 bases between. CDR1 MNHEY and CDR2 SMNVEV come from the germline V gene (reference sequence). CDR3 in DNA: TGTGCCAGCAGCCCGACAGGTTATAATTCACCCCTCCACTTT. It yields the protein CASSPTGYNSPLHF.

This clonotype was observed many times. The chain couples TRBV27 to TRBJ2-6; 10 nucleotides agree with TRBD1. The junction had 6 bases not matched to a gene; V was cut back by 4 bases and J by 0 bases. Per germline, CDR1 MNHEY and CDR2 SMNVEV (reference sequence). The CDR3 has 18 residues. This CDR3 is CASSSGTGAFSGANVLTF. CDR3 sequence (DNA): TGTGCCAGCAGTTCCGGGACAGGGGCATTCTCTGGGGCCAACGTCCTGACTTTC.

This clonotype came up many times. This chain joins TRBV29-1 and TRBJ1-5; 9 nucleotides match TRBD1. This CDR3 comprises 13 residues. The ends lost 8 bases at V and 7 bases at J; junction bases unmatched: 9. Germline V gene lookup returns CDR1 SQVTM and CDR2 ANQGSEA. CDR3 protein: CSIGQGMGQPQHF. DNA for the CDR3: TGCAGCATTGGACAGGGGATGGGACAGCCCCAGCATTTT.

This clonotype was observed many times. The chain uses TRBV5-8 and TRBJ1-1; D possibly corresponds to TRBD1 (5 bases). This CDR3 has 13 residues. Germline V lookup: CDR1 SGHTS, CDR2 YDEGEE. V was shortened by 1 base and J by 3 bases, with 7 bases between the two germline ends. CDR3 loop: CASSLQGYTEAFF. The CDR3 DNA reads TGTGCCAGCAGCTTGCAGGGTTACACTGAAGCTTTCTTT.

The table lists this clonotype with many counts. This sequence joins TRBV9 and TRBJ2-3, with TRBD2 matching over 13 bases. From germline, CDR1 is SGDLS and CDR2 YYNGEE. The CDR3 covers 15 residues. Unmatched junction bases numbered 10, after V lost 4 bases and J lost 11 bases. The chain's CDR3 is CASSPWTSGGDGQYF. The CDR3, as DNA: TGTGCCAGCAGCCCGTGGACTAGCGGGGGTGATGGGCAGTATTTT. Looking up the rest from reference TRBV9 and TRBJ2-3 gives the full variable domain: DSGVTQTPKHLITATGQRVTLRCSPRSGDLSVYWYQQSLDQGLQFLIQYYNGEERAKGNILERFSAQQFPDLHSELNLSSLELGDSALYFCASSPWTSGGDGQYFGPGTRLTVL.

This clonotype was recorded many times. The chain couples TRBV28 to TRBJ1-1, with D possibly matching TRBD1 (6 bases). Trimming removed 5 bases at V and 4 bases at J, with 14 bases between. The CDR3 runs to 14 residues. CDR1 MDHEN and CDR2 SYDVKM come from the germline V gene. CDR3 protein: CASSPYGGPTEAFF. The CDR3 DNA is TGTGCCAGCAGTCCCTACGGGGGGCCCACTGAAGCTTTCTTT. Drawing the rest from reference TRBV28 and TRBJ1-1, the complete variable domain is DVKVTQSSRYLVKRTGEKVFLECVQDMDHENMFWYRQDPGLGLRLIYFSYDVKMKEKGDIPEGYSVSREKKERFSLILESASTNQTSMYLCASSPYGGPTEAFFGQGTRLTVV.

By sample fraction, this clonotype is medium-sized. Relative to the germline gene, one junction end is altered; a read error may explain this. The rearrangement uses TRBV9 and TRBJ2-2; D unresolved. The CDR3 is 12 amino acids. Germline V CDR1 and CDR2: SGDLS, YYNGEE. As DNA, the CDR3 is TGTGCCAGCACCGTAGGGACCGGGGAGCTGTTTTTT. Translation: CASTVGTGELFF. Full variable domain (remainder filled in from reference TRBV9 and TRBJ2-2): DSGVTQTPKHLITATGQRVTLRCSPRSGDLSVYWYQQSLDQGLQFLIQYYNGEERAKGNILERFSAQQFPDLHSELNLSSLELGDSALYFCASTVGTGELFFGEGSRLTVL.

This clonotype has a count of ten or more. This chain joins TRBV15 and TRBJ1-2, with a tentative D call TRBD1 (5 bases). The CDR3 runs to 17 residues. Between the trimmed V and J ends, which lost 0 bases and 2 bases, there was a span of 16 bases. CDR1 is LNHNV and CDR2 is YYDKDF in the germline V gene (reference sequence). The CDR3 nucleotides read TGTGCCACCAGCAGAGATCCCCCCCAGGGCAACAACTATGGCTACACCTTC. It translates to CATSRDPPQGNNYGYTF.

In its sample, this clonotype was seen many times. J is TRBJ1-1 and V is TRBV6-2 or TRBV6-3, with 10 nucleotides matching TRBD1. Unmatched junction bases numbered 11, after V lost 6 bases and J lost 1 base. CDR3 length: 17 amino acids. The germline gives CDR1 MNHEY, CDR2 SVGEGT. The CDR3 loop reads CASRGTGALFRNTEAFF. For the CDR3, the DNA is TGTGCCAGCAGAGGGACAGGGGCTTTGTTTAGGAACACTGAAGCTTTCTTT.

This clonotype was recorded many times. This chain joins TRBV4-1 and TRBJ1-2; 7 bases line up with TRBD1. Germline CDR1 and CDR2: MGHRA and YSYEKL. The CDR3 covers 16 residues. J was trimmed by 2 bases and V by 0 bases; bases with no gene match: 6. The DNA of the CDR3 is TGCGCCAGCAGCCAAGAGGAGGGGGACAGCAACTATGGCTACACCTTC. It specifies CASSQEEGDSNYGYTF.

This clonotype occurred many times. CDR3 region: CSARTSYYNEQFF. The DNA of the CDR3 is TGCAGTGCTAGGACTAGCTATTACAATGAGCAGTTCTTC. The chain carries TRBV20-1 and TRBJ2-1, with TRBD2 matching over 7 bases. The CDR3 extends over 13 amino acids. Germline values: CDR1 DFQATT, CDR2 SNEGSKA (reference sequence). Trimming removed 3 bases from V and 4 bases from J; junction bases left unmatched: 3.

This clonotype was recorded at least ten times. The chain combines TRBV12-3 or TRBV12-4 with TRBJ1-5; TRBD1 matches at 9 bases. This CDR3 has 17 residues. The V gene end was trimmed by 5 bases and the J gene end by 2 bases; junction bases not matched to a gene: 10. The CDR3 DNA reads TGTGCCAGCAGTCGGGACAGGGAATTCTTGGGCAATCAGCCCCAGCATTTT. Amino acid sequence: CASSRDREFLGNQPQHF.

The sample holds many counts of this clonotype. The CDR3 nucleotides read TGTGCCAGCAGTTTAGTGGTGGCTAGTGGAGATACGCAGTATTTT. This sequence encodes CASSLVVASGDTQYF. J is TRBJ2-3 and V is TRBV28; D remains ambiguous. Trimming stripped 2 bases from V and 5 bases from J, with 14 bases between. CDR1 is MDHEN, CDR2 SYDVKM, per germline. The CDR3 has 15 residues.

This clonotype has ten or more counts. The chain's CDR3 is CSVEDRGRPNTNYGYTF. The CDR3 nucleotides read TGCAGCGTTGAGGACAGGGGCAGGCCGAATACTAACTATGGCTACACCTTC. V is TRBV29-1 and J is TRBJ1-2, with TRBD1 identical over 9 bases. V was clipped by 3 bases and J by 0 bases; unmatched bases: 11. CDR3 length: 17 residues. The V gene's germline CDR1 is SQVTM and CDR2 ANQGSEA.

This clonotype was detected ten times or more. The J gene is TRBJ2-1, the V gene TRBV5-8, with 7 bases that match TRBD2. The CDR3 loop spans 15 amino acids. V trimming: 0 bases; J trimming: 5 bases; junction bases outside the gene matches: 5. The germline V gene encodes CDR1 SGHTS and CDR2 YDEGEE. In DNA, the CDR3 is TGTGCCAGCAGCTTGGCGGTAGCGGGCCACAATGAGCAGTTCTTC. The encoded protein is CASSLAVAGHNEQFF.

This clonotype was observed at least ten times. Germline and junction disagree at one end, which may indicate a read error. The rearrangement uses TRBV4-3 and TRBJ1-3; D might be TRBD1 (5 bases). The CDR3 runs 14 residues. CDR1 is LGHNA, CDR2 YSLEER, per germline. CDR3 DNA: TGCGCCGGCAGCCGACAGACTGGGGGAAACACCATATATTTT. Translating gives CAGSRQTGGNTIYF.

In this sample, this clonotype turned up many times. V gene TRBV12-3 or TRBV12-4 combines with J gene TRBJ2-5; a weak D match, TRBD1 (5 bases). The CDR3 has 13 amino acids. V was cut by 4 bases and J by 5 bases, with 11 bases left in between. This CDR3 is CASSYQGTETQYF. CDR3 bases: TGTGCCAGCAGTTACCAGGGCACGGAGACCCAGTACTTC.

There are many counts of this clonotype. This sequence joins TRBV9 and TRBJ2-3, with 9 bases lining up with TRBD2. Germline V gene data show CDR1 as SGDLS and CDR2 as YYNGEE. The CDR3 length is 16 residues. The ends lost 4 bases at V and 2 bases at J; junction bases unmatched: 8. As DNA, the CDR3 is TGTGCCAGCAGCATAAGGACTAGCGCCTCCACAGATACGCAGTATTTT. Translated: CASSIRTSASTDTQYF.

This clonotype was counted many times. The rearrangement joins TRBV27 to TRBJ1-1; possibly TRBD1 for D (5 bases). The germline CDR1 and CDR2 sequences are MNHEY and SMNVEV (reference sequence). V lost 7 bases and J lost 2, with 20 bases in between. The CDR3 consists of 16 residues. Here the CDR3 reads CASKALIGGVNTEAFF. The DNA for the CDR3 is TGTGCCAGCAAAGCCCTGATTGGAGGGGTTAACACTGAAGCTTTCTTT.

This clonotype occurred many times. V usage is TRBV3-1 and J usage is TRBJ1-2, with 8 bases fitting TRBD1. The germline V gene encodes CDR1 LGHDT and CDR2 YNNKEL (reference sequence). The CDR3 length is 15 residues. Germline trimming cut 0 bases from V and 2 bases from J; bases unmatched to any gene: 2. The CDR3 DNA is TGTGCCAGCAGCCAAGATCACAGGGGGAACTATGGCTACACCTTC. It is translated as CASSQDHRGNYGYTF.

This clonotype was counted many times. The chain employs TRBV28 and TRBJ2-7; 9 bases line up with TRBD2. This CDR3 is 14 amino acids long. Germline CDR1 and CDR2: MDHEN and SYDVKM. The V gene end was trimmed by 10 bases and the J gene end by 6 bases; junction bases not matched to a gene: 13. CDR3 DNA sequence: TGTGCCACATTTCGCGCGGGGGGGCCCGGCGAGCAGTACTTC. Encoded protein: CATFRAGGPGEQYF.

This clonotype was counted between two and nine times. This chain uses TRBV18 with TRBJ1-1; D is ambiguous. V was pared by 6 bases and J by 3 bases, with 20 bases between. The CDR3 consists of 16 residues. Germline-derived CDR1 and CDR2 are KGHSH and LQKENI. CDR3 coding DNA: TGTGCCAGCTCGCCCCTCGTGACGATCGATCACACTGAAGCTTTCTTT. As protein: CASSPLVTIDHTEAFF.

This clonotype was counted many times. The V gene is TRBV6-5, the J gene TRBJ1-2, with D maybe TRBD1 (5 bases). The CDR3 has 15 residues. Trimming left V 6 bases short and J 2 bases short, with 16 bases between. Germline V lookup: CDR1 MNHEY, CDR2 SVGAGI. CDR3 bases: TGTGCCAGCAGCCCCTCCCGGGACGGGAACTATGGCTACACCTTC. It encodes CASSPSRDGNYGYTF.